A single sample gave rise to the 27 T cell receptor beta chains below, sequenced in a study of T cell responses to AZD1222 COVID-19 vaccine (dated by TCRdb to the early 2020s). Library creation used the immunoSEQ multiplex PCR assay. TCRdb's version of the immuneACCESS table is confined to in-frame rearrangements and falls short of the full clone set. An unresolved V gene accounts for under half of the shortfall where checked; the remainder is of unknown origin. The sample includes some 150,000 clones, with around nine tenths observed a single time. Roughly 7% of the sample rests with the top ten. The sample's time point, from its label and the paper: sample from adult after SARS-CoV-2 infection, after symptom onset. Source: peripheral blood, taken after recovery from COVID-19. Receptors were obtained from an adult who had recovered from COVID-19.

The genes are TRBV27 and TRBJ2-1; 8 bases line up with TRBD2. Trimming removed 4 bases from V and 1 base from J; junction bases left unmatched: 3. The CDR3 length is 15 residues. Germline CDR1 and CDR2: MNHEY and SMNVEV (reference sequence). The CDR3 coding sequence is TGTGCCAGCAGTTCCGTAGCGGGATCCTACAATGAGCAGTTCTTC. This sequence encodes CASSSVAGSYNEQFF.

The chain has TRBV19 and TRBJ1-3; D not resolved. V gave up 9 bases and J gave up 4 bases, with 19 bases separating them. Germline lookup yields CDR1 LNHDA and CDR2 SQIVND (reference sequence). This CDR3 has 15 residues. Here the CDR3 reads CASTSEGLAGNTIYF. DNA of the CDR3: TGTGCCAGCACCAGTGAGGGATTGGCGGGAAACACCATATATTTT.

This clone was detected a few times. The chain carries TRBV28 and TRBJ1-6; 9 positions agree with TRBD1. V trimming: 6 bases; J trimming: 6 bases; junction bases outside the gene matches: 9. The CDR3 spans 16 residues. Germline lookup yields CDR1 MDHEN and CDR2 SYDVKM. CDR3 nucleotides: TGTGCCAGCAGGCGACCACAGGGGGCTGGTAATTCACCCCTCCACTTT. Its protein is CASRRPQGAGNSPLHF.

V gene TRBV5-1 combines with J gene TRBJ2-2; no clear D. CDR1 and CDR2 from the germline V gene are SGHRS and YFSETQ. This CDR3 is built from 12 residues. Deletions cut 3 bases from V and 7 bases from J, with 7 bases between. CDR3 in amino acids: CASSWSHGELFF. The CDR3 nucleotides are TGCGCCAGCAGCTGGAGCCACGGGGAGCTGTTTTTT.

V gene TRBV7-9 combines with J gene TRBJ1-5; possible D gene TRBD1, 6 bases. The CDR3 is 14 amino acids. Trimming removed 5 bases at V and 3 bases at J, with 11 bases between. Per the germline V gene, CDR1 is SEHNR and CDR2 is FQNEAQ (reference sequence). The CDR3 region is CASSLQGFNQPQHF. For the CDR3, the DNA is TGTGCCAGCAGCCTACAGGGTTTCAATCAGCCCCAGCATTTT. The whole variable domain, remainder taken from reference TRBV7-9 and TRBJ1-5, is DTGVSQNPRHKITKRGQNVTFRCDPISEHNRLYWYRQTLGQGPEFLTYFQNEAQLEKSRLLSDRFSAERPKGSFSTLEIQRTEQGDSAMYLCASSLQGFNQPQHFGDGTRLSIL.

The V call is TRBV19, the J call TRBJ1-1; D is uncertain. The V end was cut by 5 bases, the J end by 3 bases, with 10 bases between. Looked up from germline, CDR1 is LNHDA and CDR2 is SQIVND (reference sequence). The CDR3 runs to 13 residues. This CDR3 is CASSQKRDTEAFF. The CDR3 nucleotides are TGTGCCAGTAGTCAGAAGAGGGACACTGAAGCTTTCTTT.

This clone occurred a few times. The chain uses TRBV28 and TRBJ1-2; D uncertain. In germline, CDR1 is MDHEN, CDR2 SYDVKM. CDR3 length equals 13 residues. Trimming took 2 bases from V and 5 from J, leaving 9 bases between them. CDR3 protein: CASSLTAVYGYTF. DNA for the CDR3: TGTGCCAGCAGTTTAACCGCGGTTTATGGCTACACCTTC.

This clone was seen once. This chain joins TRBV27 and TRBJ2-3; D not resolved. CDR3 length: 13 residues. V lost 3 bases, J lost 8 bases, and 12 bases lay in between. CDR1 is MNHEY and CDR2 is SMNVEV in the germline V gene (reference sequence). CDR3 nucleotides: TGTGCCAGCAGTTTTCCGGAGAGAGCTACGCAGTATTTT. The encoded protein is CASSFPERATQYF.

V usage is TRBV11-2 and J usage is TRBJ2-1, with D perhaps TRBD1 (6 bases). V shed 9 bases and J shed 0 bases, with 12 bases lying between them. The CDR3 extends over 14 amino acids. Germline CDR1 reads SGHAT; CDR2 reads FQNNGV. CDR3 DNA sequence: TGTGCCAGTAGCAGGGGAAGCTCCTACAATGAGCAGTTCTTC. This encodes CASSRGSSYNEQFF.

This chain joins TRBV2 and TRBJ1-3; TRBD1 agrees at 9 bases. V gave up 5 bases and J gave up 4 bases; unmatched junction bases: 9. The germline V gene encodes CDR1 SNHLY and CDR2 FYNNEI. CDR3 length: 16 residues. Written as DNA, the CDR3 is TGTGCCAGCAGTCCTACCCGGACAGGGGCCGGAAACACCATATATTTT. As protein: CASSPTRTGAGNTIYF.

The rearrangement joins TRBV7-2 to TRBJ2-2; D unresolved. Trimming shortened V by 0 bases and J by 4 bases, and 3 bases separated the two germline ends. Germline V gene lookup returns CDR1 SGHTA and CDR2 FQGNSA. There are 13 residues in the CDR3. The CDR3 region is CASSLATTGELFF. CDR3 bases: TGTGCCAGCAGCTTAGCGACCACCGGGGAGCTGTTTTTT.

The chain recombines TRBV19 with TRBJ2-7, with 8 bases matching TRBD2. This CDR3 is built from 15 residues. Germline CDR1 is LNHDA and CDR2 is SQIVND (reference sequence). After removal of 5 bases from V and 1 base from J, the junction contained 7 bases not matched to a gene. The CDR3 DNA is TGTGCCAGTAGTCCCTTAGCGGGAAAATCCTACGAGCAGTACTTC. As protein: CASSPLAGKSYEQYF.

This clone has more than one count but fewer than ten. J is TRBJ1-4 and V is TRBV5-1; a weak D match, TRBD1 (6 bases). V was pared by 4 bases and J by 8 bases, with 15 bases between. There are 14 residues in the CDR3. Germline lookup yields CDR1 SGHRS and CDR2 YFSETQ. The CDR3 coding sequence is TGCGCCAGCAGCGGGGGCCTCAGAGGGGAAAAACTGTTTTTT. It translates to CASSGGLRGEKLFF. The full variable domain, in which reference TRBV5-1 and TRBJ1-4 provide the parts outside the CDR3, is KAGVTQTPRYLIKTRGQQVTLSCSPISGHRSVSWYQQTPGQGLQFLFEYFSETQRNKGNFPGRFSGRQFSNSRSEMNVSTLELGDSALYLCASSGGLRGEKLFFGSGTQLSVL.

The chain joins TRBV7-2 to TRBJ2-6; a weak D match, TRBD1 (5 bases). The germline V and J ends were trimmed by 1 base and 3 bases, with 16 bases remaining between them. CDR1 and CDR2 (germline): SGHTA, FQGNSA. CDR3 length equals 18 residues. In DNA form, the CDR3 reads TGTGCCAGCAGCTTAGAGGGCAGGGCTTGGGTTGGGGCCAACGTCCTGACTTTC. Residues: CASSLEGRAWVGANVLTF.

CDR3 coding DNA: TGCGCCAGCGGCGGCGGGGGGCCCAACTCAAACACTGAAGCTTTCTTT. This sequence encodes CASGGGGPNSNTEAFF. The gene calls are TRBV5-1 and TRBJ1-1, with D possibly matching TRBD1 (6 bases). This CDR3 spans 16 amino acids. V was pared by 7 bases and J by 2 bases, with 21 bases between. Germline V gene sequence: CDR1 SGHRS, CDR2 YFSETQ.

The V call is TRBV7-3, the J call TRBJ2-2; perhaps TRBD1 as D (5 bases). Germline V gene data show CDR1 as SGHTA and CDR2 as FQGTGA. V shed 5 bases and J shed 7 bases, with 23 bases lying between them. This CDR3 has 17 residues. Here the CDR3 reads CASSLTGQDTRGGELFF. CDR3 bases: TGTGCCAGCAGCCTTACTGGCCAGGACACCAGAGGCGGGGAGCTGTTTTTT. The full variable domain, completed using reference TRBV7-3 and TRBJ2-2, is GAGVSQTPSNKVTEKGKYVELRCDPISGHTALYWYRQSLGQGPEFLIYFQGTGAADDSGLPNDRFFAVRPEGSVSTLKIQRTERGDSAVYLCASSLTGQDTRGGELFFGEGSRLTVL.

The chain employs TRBV25-1 and TRBJ2-7, with D possibly being TRBD2 (6 bases). V shed 5 bases and J shed 4 bases, with 18 bases lying between them. Germline CDR1 is MGHDK and CDR2 is SYGVNS. CDR3 length: 15 amino acids. CDR3 sequence reads: CASSPSGFLSYEQYF. The CDR3 bases are TGTGCCAGCAGTCCCAGCGGGTTCTTATCGTACGAGCAGTACTTC.

This clone has only a few counts. The gene calls are TRBV2 and TRBJ1-5; TRBD1 matches 8 bases. This CDR3 spans 19 amino acids. V trimming: 4 bases; J trimming: 2 bases; junction bases outside the gene matches: 16. The germline V gene encodes CDR1 SNHLY and CDR2 FYNNEI. In DNA form, the CDR3 reads TGTGCCAGCAGTGTTACGCGGACAGGGATGGGTTCTGGCAATCAGCCCCAGCATTTT. It yields the protein CASSVTRTGMGSGNQPQHF. Supplemented by reference TRBV2 and TRBJ1-5, the full variable domain reads EPEVTQTPSHQVTQMGQEVILRCVPISNHLYFYWYRQILGQKVEFLVSFYNNEISEKSEIFDDQFSVERPDGSNFTLKIRSTKLEDSAMYFCASSVTRTGMGSGNQPQHFGDGTRLSIL.

The rearrangement links TRBV5-1 to TRBJ2-1, with 10 bases that match TRBD2. Unmatched junction bases numbered 13, after V lost 4 bases and J lost 6 bases. CDR1 is SGHRS, CDR2 YFSETQ, per germline. The CDR3 is 17 residues long. For the CDR3, the DNA is TGCGCCAGCAGCCCCGGGGGGGGGCTAGCGGGAGTCAATGAGCAGTTCTTC. Protein: CASSPGGGLAGVNEQFF.

The V call is TRBV5-1, the J call TRBJ1-2; TRBD1 agrees at 11 bases. Germline CDR1 reads SGHRS; CDR2 reads YFSETQ. The CDR3 has 15 amino acids. V shed 3 bases and J 2 bases; nucleotides not matched to a gene: 3. The CDR3 spells CASSSGQGDNYGYTF. In DNA form, the CDR3 reads TGCGCCAGCAGCTCGGGACAGGGGGACAACTATGGCTACACCTTC. Variable domain in full (rest from reference TRBV5-1 and TRBJ1-2): KAGVTQTPRYLIKTRGQQVTLSCSPISGHRSVSWYQQTPGQGLQFLFEYFSETQRNKGNFPGRFSGRQFSNSRSEMNVSTLELGDSALYLCASSSGQGDNYGYTFGSGTRLTVV.

The chain is built from TRBV18 and TRBJ1-2, with 7 bases lining up with TRBD1. This CDR3 contains 19 residues. V trimming: 1 base; J trimming: 0 bases; junction bases outside the gene matches: 14. Per the germline V gene, CDR1 is KGHSH and CDR2 is LQKENI. Written as DNA, the CDR3 is TGTGCCAGCTCACCACTTTCAAGGGGGCTGTTGATTTCTAACTATGGCTACACCTTC. As protein: CASSPLSRGLLISNYGYTF.

The chain carries TRBV10-2 and TRBJ1-1; D call uncertain. The V gene lost 5 bases and the J gene lost 5 bases, with 9 bases spanning the gap. The CDR3 has 12 residues. Germline V gene sequence: CDR1 WSHSY, CDR2 SAAADI. DNA for the CDR3: TGCGCCAGCAGTAATTGGGCTACTGAAGCTTTCTTT. As protein: CASSNWATEAFF.

The rearrangement links TRBV10-3 to TRBJ2-2; TRBD1 matches at 8 bases. The germline gives CDR1 ENHRY, CDR2 SYGVKD. This CDR3 is 14 amino acids long. V shed 6 bases, J shed 1 base, and the junction held 1 base outside the gene matches. The CDR3 region is CAIRGTGNTGELFF. The CDR3 coding sequence is TGTGCCATCAGGGGGACAGGGAACACCGGGGAGCTGTTTTTT.

This sequence joins TRBV20-1 and TRBJ2-4; maybe TRBD1 (6 bases). The germline V gene has CDR1 DFQATT and CDR2 SNEGSKA (reference sequence). CDR3 length: 12 residues. Trimming took 3 bases from V and 6 from J, leaving 9 bases between them. This CDR3 reads CSASKDRNIQYF. The CDR3 nucleotides read TGCAGTGCTAGTAAGGACAGAAACATTCAGTACTTC.

This chain joins TRBV28 and TRBJ1-4; 8 bases align to TRBD1. V trimming: 8 bases; J trimming: 5 bases; junction bases outside the gene matches: 7. This CDR3 region has 14 residues. Germline values: CDR1 MDHEN, CDR2 SYDVKM. In DNA, the CDR3 is TGTGCCAGCGGAAAGGCAGGGGGCAATGAAAAACTGTTTTTT. It translates to CASGKAGGNEKLFF.

The V gene is TRBV7-2, the J gene TRBJ2-5; no firm D call. V was trimmed by 3 bases and J by 1 base, leaving 6 bases between them. The CDR3 sequence is 13 residues long. Germline V gene sequence: CDR1 SGHTA, CDR2 FQGNSA. The CDR3 nucleotides are TGTGCCAGCAGCTTCAGTCCCCAAGAGACCCAGTACTTC. This sequence encodes CASSFSPQETQYF.

The sample holds a few counts of this clone. The chain employs TRBV3-1 (or the pseudogene TRBV3-2) and TRBJ2-1; TRBD2 aligns across 7 bases. J was trimmed by 6 bases and V by 1 base; bases with no gene match: 3. The CDR3 runs to 14 residues. In germline, CDR1 is LGHDT, CDR2 YNNKEL (reference sequence). The CDR3 spells CASSQVGGGNEQFF. In DNA form, the CDR3 reads TGTGCCAGCAGCCAAGTGGGGGGGGGCAATGAGCAGTTCTTC.